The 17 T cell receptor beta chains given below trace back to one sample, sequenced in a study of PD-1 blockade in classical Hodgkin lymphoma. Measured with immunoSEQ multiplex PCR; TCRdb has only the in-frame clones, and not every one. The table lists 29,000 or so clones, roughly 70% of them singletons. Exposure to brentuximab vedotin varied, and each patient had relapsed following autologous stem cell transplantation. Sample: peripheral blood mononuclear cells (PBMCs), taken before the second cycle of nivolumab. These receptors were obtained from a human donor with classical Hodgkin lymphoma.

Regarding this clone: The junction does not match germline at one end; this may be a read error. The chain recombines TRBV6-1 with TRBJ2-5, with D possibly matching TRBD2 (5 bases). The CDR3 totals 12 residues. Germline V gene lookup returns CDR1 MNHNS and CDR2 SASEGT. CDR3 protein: CAGSEDGNSQYF. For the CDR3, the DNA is TGTGCCGGCAGTGAAGACGGGAACTCCCAGTACTTC.

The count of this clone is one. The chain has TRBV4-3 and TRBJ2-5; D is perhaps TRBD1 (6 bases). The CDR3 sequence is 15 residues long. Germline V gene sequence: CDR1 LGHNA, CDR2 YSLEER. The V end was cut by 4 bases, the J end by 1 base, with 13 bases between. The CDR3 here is CASSPGDGVQETQYF. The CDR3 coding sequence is TGCGCCAGCAGCCCAGGGGACGGCGTCCAAGAGACCCAGTACTTC.

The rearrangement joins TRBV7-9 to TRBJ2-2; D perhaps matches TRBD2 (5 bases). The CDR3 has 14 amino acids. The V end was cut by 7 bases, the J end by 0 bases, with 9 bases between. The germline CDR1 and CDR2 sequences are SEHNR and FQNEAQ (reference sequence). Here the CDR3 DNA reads TGTGCCAGCACCTCGAGGGCGAACACCGGGGAGCTGTTTTTT. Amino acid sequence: CASTSRANTGELFF.

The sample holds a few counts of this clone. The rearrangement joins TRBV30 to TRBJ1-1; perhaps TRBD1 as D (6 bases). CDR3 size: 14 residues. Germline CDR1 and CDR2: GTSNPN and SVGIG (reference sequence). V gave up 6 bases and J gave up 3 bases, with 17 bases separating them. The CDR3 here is CACLFEGGDTEAFF. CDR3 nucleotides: TGTGCCTGCCTTTTCGAGGGGGGGGACACTGAAGCTTTCTTT.

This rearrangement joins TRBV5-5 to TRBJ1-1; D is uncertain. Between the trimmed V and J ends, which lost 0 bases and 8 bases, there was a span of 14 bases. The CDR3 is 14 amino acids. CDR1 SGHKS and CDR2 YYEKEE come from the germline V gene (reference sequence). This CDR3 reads CASSLGSGFAEAFF. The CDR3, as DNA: TGTGCCAGCAGCTTGGGCTCGGGTTTCGCAGAAGCTTTCTTT.

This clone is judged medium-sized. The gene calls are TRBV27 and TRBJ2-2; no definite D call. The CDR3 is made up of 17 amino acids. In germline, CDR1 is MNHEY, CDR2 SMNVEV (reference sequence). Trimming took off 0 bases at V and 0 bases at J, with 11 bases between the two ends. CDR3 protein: CASSLSVRVTNTGELFF. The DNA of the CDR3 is TGTGCCAGCAGTTTATCGGTTAGGGTCACGAACACCGGGGAGCTGTTTTTT.

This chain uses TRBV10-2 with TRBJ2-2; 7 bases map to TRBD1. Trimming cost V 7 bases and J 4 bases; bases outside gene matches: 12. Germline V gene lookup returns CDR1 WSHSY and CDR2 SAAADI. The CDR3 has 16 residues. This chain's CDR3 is CASIDRTGGGTGELFF. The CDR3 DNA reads TGCGCCAGCATAGATCGGACAGGAGGAGGCACCGGGGAGCTGTTTTTT.

The CDR3 nucleotides read TGTGCCAGCAGCCAAGCTCTGGGTAATGAGCAGTTCTTC. Protein: CASSQALGNEQFF. The rearrangement links TRBV14 to TRBJ2-1; no clear D gene. CDR3 length: 13 amino acids. V was trimmed by 1 base and J by 7 bases, leaving 8 bases between them. Germline V gene sequence: CDR1 SGHDN, CDR2 FVKESK. The full variable domain, with the rest looked up from reference TRBV14 and TRBJ2-1, is EAGVTQFPSHSVIEKGQTVTLRCDPISGHDNLYWYRRVMGKEIKFLLHFVKESKQDESGMPNNRFLAERTGGTYSTLKVQPAELEDSGVYFCASSQALGNEQFFGPGTRLTVL.

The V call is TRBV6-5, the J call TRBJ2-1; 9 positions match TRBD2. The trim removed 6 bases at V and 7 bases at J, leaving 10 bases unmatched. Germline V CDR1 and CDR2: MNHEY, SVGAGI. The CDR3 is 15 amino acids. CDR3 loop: CASRSGGGVPNEQFF. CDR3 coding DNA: TGTGCCAGCAGGTCGGGCGGGGGGGTACCAAATGAGCAGTTCTTC.

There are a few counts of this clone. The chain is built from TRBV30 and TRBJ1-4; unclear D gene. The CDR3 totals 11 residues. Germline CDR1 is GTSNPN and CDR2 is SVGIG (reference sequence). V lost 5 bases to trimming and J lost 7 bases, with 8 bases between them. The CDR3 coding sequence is TGTGCCTGGGGAGCCAGTGAAAAACTGTTTTTT. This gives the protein CAWGASEKLFF.

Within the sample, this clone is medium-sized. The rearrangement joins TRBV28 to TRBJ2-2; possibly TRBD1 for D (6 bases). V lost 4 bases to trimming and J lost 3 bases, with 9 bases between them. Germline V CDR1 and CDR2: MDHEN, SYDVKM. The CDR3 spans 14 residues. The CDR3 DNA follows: TGTGCCAGCAGTTCTACAGGGTACACCGGGGAGCTGTTTTTT. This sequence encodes CASSSTGYTGELFF.

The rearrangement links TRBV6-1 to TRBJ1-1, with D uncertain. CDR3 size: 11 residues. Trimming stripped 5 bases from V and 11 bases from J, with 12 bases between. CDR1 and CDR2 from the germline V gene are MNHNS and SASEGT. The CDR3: CASSQARAAFF. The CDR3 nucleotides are TGTGCCAGCAGTCAGGCGAGGGCCGCTTTCTTT.

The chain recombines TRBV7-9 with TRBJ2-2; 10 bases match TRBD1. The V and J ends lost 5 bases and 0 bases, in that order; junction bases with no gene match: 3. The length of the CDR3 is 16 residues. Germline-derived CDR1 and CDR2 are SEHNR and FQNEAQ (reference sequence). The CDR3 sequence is CASSAGTGANTGELFF. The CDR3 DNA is TGTGCCAGCAGCGCCGGGACAGGGGCGAACACCGGGGAGCTGTTTTTT.

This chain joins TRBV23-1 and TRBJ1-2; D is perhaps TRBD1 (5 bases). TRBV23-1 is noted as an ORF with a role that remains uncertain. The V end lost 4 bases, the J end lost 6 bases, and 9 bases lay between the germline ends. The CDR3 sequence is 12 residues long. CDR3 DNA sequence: TGCGCCAGCAGTCCTAAGACAGATGGCTACACCTTC. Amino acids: CASSPKTDGYTF.

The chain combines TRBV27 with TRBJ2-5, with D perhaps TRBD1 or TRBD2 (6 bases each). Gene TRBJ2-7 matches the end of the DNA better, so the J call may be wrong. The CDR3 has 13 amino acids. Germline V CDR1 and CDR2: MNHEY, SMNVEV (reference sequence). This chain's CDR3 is CASGPGASYEQYF. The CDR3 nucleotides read TGTGCCAGCGGCCCGGGGGCCTCCTACGAGCAGTACTTC.

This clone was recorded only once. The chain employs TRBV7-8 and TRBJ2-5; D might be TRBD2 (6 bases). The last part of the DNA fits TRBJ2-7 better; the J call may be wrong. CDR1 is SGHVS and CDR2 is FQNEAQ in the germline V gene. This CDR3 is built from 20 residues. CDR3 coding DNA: TGTGCCAGCAGCCTGGACGTCCGGGACTCCCATGTTAGGTTGCGGGACGAGCAGTACTTC. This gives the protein CASSLDVRDSHVRLRDEQYF.

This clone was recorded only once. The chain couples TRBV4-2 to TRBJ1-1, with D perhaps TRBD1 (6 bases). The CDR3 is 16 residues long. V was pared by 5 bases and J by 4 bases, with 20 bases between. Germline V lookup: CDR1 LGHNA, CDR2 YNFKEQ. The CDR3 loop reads CASSLAGSGVGTEAFF. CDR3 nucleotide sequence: TGTGCCAGCAGCTTGGCTGGGTCAGGGGTAGGCACTGAAGCTTTCTTT.